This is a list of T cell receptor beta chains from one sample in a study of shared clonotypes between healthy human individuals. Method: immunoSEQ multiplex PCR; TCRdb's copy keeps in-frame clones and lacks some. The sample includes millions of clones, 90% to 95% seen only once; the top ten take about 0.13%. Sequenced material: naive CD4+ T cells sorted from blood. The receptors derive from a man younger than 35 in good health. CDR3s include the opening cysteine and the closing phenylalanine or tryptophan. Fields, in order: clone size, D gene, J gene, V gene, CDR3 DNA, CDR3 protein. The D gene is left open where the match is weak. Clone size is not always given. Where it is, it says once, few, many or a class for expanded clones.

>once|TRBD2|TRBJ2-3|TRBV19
TGTGCCAGTAGTCCTAGCGGAGGAAGCAAAGCAGATACGCAGTATTTT
CASSPSGGSKADTQYF
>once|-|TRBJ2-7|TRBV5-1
TGCGCCAGCAGCTTACCGACGCCCAGCTCCTACGAGCAGTACTTC
CASSLPTPSSYEQYF
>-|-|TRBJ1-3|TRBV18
TGTGCCAGCTCACCACCGGGGGTTATTGGAAACACCATATATTTT
CASSPPGVIGNTIYF
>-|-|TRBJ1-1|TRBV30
TGTGCCTGGGGTGTAAGTAGCATCACTGAAGCTTTCTTT
CAWGVSSITEAFF
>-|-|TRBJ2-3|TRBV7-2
TGTGCCAGCAGCTTAGCTTCATCCGCCGGCACAGATACGCAGTATTTT
CASSLASSAGTDTQYF
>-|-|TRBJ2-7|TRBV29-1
TGCAGCGTCCTAAGACTAGGCGACGAGCAGTACTTC
CSVLRLGDEQYF
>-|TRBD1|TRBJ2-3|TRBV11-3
TGTGCCAGCAGCCCCGGGACAGGGGGCGCAGATACGCAGTATTTT
CASSPGTGGADTQYF
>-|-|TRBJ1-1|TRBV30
TGTGCCTGGAGTGCGAAGTTGAACACTGAAGCTTTCTTT
CAWSAKLNTEAFF
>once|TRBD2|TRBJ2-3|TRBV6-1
TGTGCCAGCAGTGTCGGGACTAGCGGGGGGGCTAGCACAGATACGCAGTATTTT
CASSVGTSGGASTDTQYF
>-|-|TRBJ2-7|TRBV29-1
TGCAGCGTCGTTTTTACCGGCCCCAACGAGCAGTACTTC
CSVVFTGPNEQYF
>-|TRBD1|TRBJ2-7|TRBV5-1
TGCGCCAGCAGCTACGGACAGGGCCCCTCCTACGAGCAGTACTTC
CASSYGQGPSYEQYF
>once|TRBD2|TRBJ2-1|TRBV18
TGTGCCAGCTCGGGGACTAGCGGGATTTCCTACAATGAGCAGTTCTTC
CASSGTSGISYNEQFF
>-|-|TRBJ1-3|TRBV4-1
TGCGCCAGCAGCCGAGCCATGTGGCAGGTCTCTGGAAACACCATATATTTT
CASSRAMWQVSGNTIYF
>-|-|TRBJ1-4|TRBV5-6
TGTGCCAGCAGCTTGGATACAACTAATGAAAAACTGTTTTTT
CASSLDTTNEKLFF
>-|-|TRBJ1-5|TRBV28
TGTGCCAGCAGTTTCCCGGTCAGTAGCAATCAGCCCCAGCATTTT
CASSFPVSSNQPQHF
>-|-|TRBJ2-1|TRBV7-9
TGTGCCAGCAGCTTAGTAGGGACGGGGCTCAATGAGCAGTTCTTC
CASSLVGTGLNEQFF
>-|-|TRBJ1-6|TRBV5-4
TGTGCCAGCAGCTTGGGGGACCTATATAATTCACCCCTCCACTTT
CASSLGDLYNSPLHF
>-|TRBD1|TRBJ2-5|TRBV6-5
TGTGCCAGCAGCCGCGGACAGGGGGCCGTAAGGACCCAGTACTTC
CASSRGQGAVRTQYF
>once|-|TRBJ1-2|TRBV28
TGTGCCAGCAGCGTAGCGGGAGGCGGCTACACCTTC
CASSVAGGGYTF
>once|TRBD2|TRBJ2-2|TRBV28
TGTGCCAGCGAGCTGGCCAGCGGGGGGGCGGAGCTGTTTTTT
CASELASGGAELFF
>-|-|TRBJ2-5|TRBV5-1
TGCGCCAGCAGCTCGCTTTTCGAGACCCAGTACTTC
CASSSLFETQYF
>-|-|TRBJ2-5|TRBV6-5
TGTGCCAGCAGTCGAGGCCAAGAGACCCAGTACTTC
CASSRGQETQYF
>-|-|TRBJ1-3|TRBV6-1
TGTGCCAGCAGTGATGTACAGGCCATATCTGGAAACACCATATATTTT
CASSDVQAISGNTIYF
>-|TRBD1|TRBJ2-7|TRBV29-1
TGCAGCGTTGTCGGACAGGGGGCGTCCTACGAGCAGTACTTC
CSVVGQGASYEQYF
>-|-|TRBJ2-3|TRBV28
TGTGCCAGCAGTCCCAGGGGACTAAGAACAGATACGCAGTATTTT
CASSPRGLRTDTQYF
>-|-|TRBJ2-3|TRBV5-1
TGCGCCAGCAGCGGGGGCTTCAGGGACCTAACAACTAGCACAGATACGCAGTATTTT
CASSGGFRDLTTSTDTQYF
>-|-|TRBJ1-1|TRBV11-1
TGTGCCAGCAGCTTAATCGCCGCAGCGGGAGTGAGGGCTGAAGCTTTCTTT
CASSLIAAAGVRAEAFF
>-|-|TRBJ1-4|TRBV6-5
TGTGCCAGCAGTCTCTCAGGGTACGGGAAACTGTTTTTT
CASSLSGYGKLFF
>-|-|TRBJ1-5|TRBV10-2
TGCGCCAGCAGTGAGCAGGGCAATCAGCCCCAGCATTTT
CASSEQGNQPQHF
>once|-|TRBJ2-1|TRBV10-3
TGTGCCATCAGTGGGTATCTACGGGAGAGTCGCAATGAGCAGTTCTTC
CAISGYLRESRNEQFF
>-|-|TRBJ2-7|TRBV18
TGTGCCAGCTCACCACCGTTGCCTCCGGGGGACTACGAGCAGTACTTC
CASSPPLPPGDYEQYF
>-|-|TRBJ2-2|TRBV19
TGTGCCAGTAGTCTATGGGGAAGTGGAACGGGAGTTACCGGGGAGCTGTTTTTT
CASSLWGSGTGVTGELFF
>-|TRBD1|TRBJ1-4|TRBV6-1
TGTGCCAGCAGTGAGCTGGGACAGAAGAATGAAAAACTGTTTTTT
CASSELGQKNEKLFF
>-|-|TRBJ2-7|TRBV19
TGTGCCAGTAGTATAGTCAGGGACTACGAGCAGTACTTC
CASSIVRDYEQYF
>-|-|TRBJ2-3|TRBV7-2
TGTGCCAGTGGGGGCACCAGGGCAGATACGCAGTATTTT
CASGGTRADTQYF
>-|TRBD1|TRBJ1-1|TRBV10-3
TGTGCCATCAGTGAGTCGATAGGACAGGCGAACACTGAAGCTTTCTTT
CAISESIGQANTEAFF
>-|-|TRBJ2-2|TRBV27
TGTGCCAGCAGTTTAGGGGGTGCCGGGGAGCTGTTTTTT
CASSLGGAGELFF
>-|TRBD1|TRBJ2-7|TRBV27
TGTGCCAGCAGACCGGGACAGGGGCTTTCGAAGCAGTACTTC
CASRPGQGLSKQYF
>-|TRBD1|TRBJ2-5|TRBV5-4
TGTGCCAGCAGCGCTCGGACAGGGCCCCTCCAAGAGACCCAGTACTTC
CASSARTGPLQETQYF
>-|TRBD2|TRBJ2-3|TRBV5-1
TGCGCCAGCAGCTCGAACGGGCCCCAACTAGCGGGAGATACAGATACGCAGTATTTT
CASSSNGPQLAGDTDTQYF
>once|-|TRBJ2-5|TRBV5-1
TGCGCCAGCAGCTTGGGAGGCGGGGTCGGAGAGACCCAGTACTTC
CASSLGGGVGETQYF
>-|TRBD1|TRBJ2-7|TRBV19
TGTGCCAGTAGACGACAGGGGTCTTACGAGCAGTACTTC
CASRRQGSYEQYF
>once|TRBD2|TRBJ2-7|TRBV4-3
TGCGCCAGCAGCCTAGAGACTAGCGGGACCGTCTACGAGCAGTACTTC
CASSLETSGTVYEQYF
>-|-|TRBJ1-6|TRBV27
TGTGCCAGCAGTTTAGGACGGGGGGGCGTCGGTTCACCCCTCCACTTT
CASSLGRGGVGSPLHF
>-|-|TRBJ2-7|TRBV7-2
TGTGCCAGCAGAAACACAGGGTACCACGAGCAGTACTTC
CASRNTGYHEQYF
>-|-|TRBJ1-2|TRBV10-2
TGCGCCAGCCCCGGGTCGCAGCAAGCTAACTATGGCTACACCTTC
CASPGSQQANYGYTF
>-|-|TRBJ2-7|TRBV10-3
TGTGCCATCAGTGTCGGCGTCTACGAGCAGTACTTC
CAISVGVYEQYF
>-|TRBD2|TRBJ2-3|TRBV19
TGTGCCAGTAGTACTAGCGGGAGTATTGATACGCAGTATTTT
CASSTSGSIDTQYF
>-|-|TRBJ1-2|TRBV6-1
TGTGCCAGCAGTGGGACAGCAACCTTCAATGGCTACACCTTC
CASSGTATFNGYTF